The rows below give T cell receptor beta chains drawn from one sample of a study of metastatic and nonmetastatic thyroid tumors. From the PCR reads, TCRdb re-called clones with MiXCR. The table lists approximately 32,000 clones, 20% to 25% of them singletons. Input material: tumor tissue. The receptors originated from a male donor with papillary thyroid cancer or a benign thyroid nodule (not recorded which). Some clones in this sample may be carry-over from other donors' samples. The CDR3 runs from the conserved cysteine through the conserved F or W. D genes are given only for firm matches. For some rows the clone size is stated as once, few or many, or as a class when expanded; others skip it.

j_call	d_call	clone_size	v_call	cdr3_aa	cdr3_nt
TRBJ2-1	.	.	TRBV7-3	CASSNRDSGFSEQFF	TGTGCCAGCAGCAACCGGGACTCTGGATTCAGTGAGCAGTTCTTC
TRBJ1-1	TRBD1	medium-sized	TRBV19	CASSNRGQGNTEAFF	TGTGCCAGTAGTAACCGGGGACAGGGGAACACTGAAGCTTTCTTT
TRBJ1-2	.	.	TRBV4-1	CASSQAPNNYGYTF	TGCGCCAGCAGCCAAGCCCCCAATAACTATGGCTACACCTTC
TRBJ2-7	.	.	TRBV5-1	CASSSLLVEQYF	TGCGCCAGCAGCTCCCTTCTGGTGGAGCAGTACTTC
TRBJ2-3	.	many	TRBV6-4	CASSDSPWGDTQYF	TGTGCCAGCAGTGACTCACCCTGGGGGGATACGCAGTATTTT
TRBJ2-1	TRBD2	.	TRBV20-1	CSAIAGETQTSYNEQFF	TGCAGTGCTATAGCGGGAGAAACACAAACCTCCTACAATGAGCAGTTCTTC
TRBJ1-2	.	.	TRBV7-2	CASSASNPNYVYTF	TGTGCCAGCAGCGCTAGCAACCCAAACTATGTCTACACCTTC
TRBJ2-5	.	.	TRBV6-1	CASAKYQETQYF	TGTGCCAGCGCGAAGTACCAAGAGACCCAGTACTTC
TRBJ1-1	.	many	TRBV2	CASSERGQRGGTEAFF	TGTGCCAGCAGTGAAAGAGGTCAGAGGGGTGGTACTGAAGCTTTCTTT
TRBJ2-1	TRBD2	.	TRBV11-2	CASSLVAGEKNEQFF	TGTGCCAGCAGCTTGGTAGCGGGAGAAAAGAATGAGCAGTTCTTC
TRBJ2-3	.	many	TRBV9	CASSVTGNTDTQYF	TGTGCCAGCAGCGTAACAGGGAACACAGATACGCAGTATTTT
TRBJ2-3	TRBD2	many	TRBV12-3/TRBV12-4	CASSRRAGTSTDTQYF	TGTGCCAGCAGTCGACGAGCGGGAACTAGCACAGATACGCAGTATTTT
TRBJ1-1	.	many	TRBV11-2	CASSLGHSPGFTEAFF	TGTGCCAGCAGCCTCGGACATTCGCCAGGGTTCACTGAAGCTTTCTTT
TRBJ2-2	.	many	TRBV3-1	CASSRRLARNTGELFF	TGTGCCAGCAGCCGCCGGCTAGCGCGGAACACCGGGGAGCTGTTTTTT
TRBJ2-3	TRBD2	.	TRBV11-1	CASSTASGTAGGAQYF	TGTGCCAGCAGCACCGCTTCCGGGACAGCGGGAGGGGCGCAGTATTTT
TRBJ2-6	.	many	TRBV2	CASSEVRYSGANVLTF	TGTGCCAGCAGTGAAGTTCGATACTCTGGGGCCAACGTCCTGACTTTC
TRBJ2-5	TRBD1	many	TRBV30	CAWDRGSETQYF	TGTGCCTGGGACAGGGGTTCAGAGACCCAGTACTTC
TRBJ2-5	TRBD2	few	TRBV29-1	CSVNSGRAGETQYF	TGCAGCGTGAATAGCGGGAGGGCCGGGGAGACCCAGTACTTC